The 2 T cell receptor beta chains below come from one sample, sequenced in a study of CD8 T cells in ankylosing spondylitis. Findings of the study overall: Seemingly distinctive of ankylosing spondylitis blood was a TCR beta motif formed by eight highly homologous variants.

For these receptors, no antigen is known. TCRdb called the 5' RACE reads again in MiXCR, with one record for every CDR3 protein. This table has fewer than 550,000 distinct CDR3 sequences, approximately 5% appearing once. The sequenced material came from blood, either unsorted or a sorted T cell fraction (not recorded which). The receptor source for this set is a male donor with ankylosing spondylitis.

This clonotype was observed a few times. The rearrangement joins TRBV4-3 to TRBJ1-2; TRBD1 is a possible D gene (6 bases). The ends were cut back, 1 base at V and 7 bases at J, with 16 bases in the middle. This CDR3 comprises 15 residues. Germline CDR1 reads LGHNA; CDR2 reads YSLEER. CDR3 in DNA: TGCGCCAGCAGCCAAGGCACAGGGAATCCAGGTGGCTACACCTTC. Translating gives CASSQGTGNPGGYTF.

This clonotype was counted many times. The chain uses TRBV7-2 and TRBJ2-5; the match to TRBD2 covers 7 bases. Trimming cost V 2 bases and J 5 bases; bases outside gene matches: 8. Germline V gene sequence: CDR1 SGHTA, CDR2 FQGNSA. The CDR3 extends over 15 amino acids. This CDR3 is CASSLYGLDGETQYF. DNA for the CDR3: TGTGCCAGCAGCTTATATGGACTAGACGGGGAGACCCAGTACTTC.